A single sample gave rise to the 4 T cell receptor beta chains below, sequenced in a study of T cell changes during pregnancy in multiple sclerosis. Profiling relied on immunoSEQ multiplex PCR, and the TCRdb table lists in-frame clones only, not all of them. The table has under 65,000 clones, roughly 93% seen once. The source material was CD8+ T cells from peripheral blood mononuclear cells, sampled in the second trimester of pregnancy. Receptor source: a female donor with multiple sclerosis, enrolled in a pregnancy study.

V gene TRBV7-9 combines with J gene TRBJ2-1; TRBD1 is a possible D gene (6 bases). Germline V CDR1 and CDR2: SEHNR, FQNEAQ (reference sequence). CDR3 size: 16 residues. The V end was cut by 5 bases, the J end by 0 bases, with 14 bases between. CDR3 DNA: TGTGCCAGCAGCACGAATAGGGGACACTCCTACAATGAGCAGTTCTTC. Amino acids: CASSTNRGHSYNEQFF.

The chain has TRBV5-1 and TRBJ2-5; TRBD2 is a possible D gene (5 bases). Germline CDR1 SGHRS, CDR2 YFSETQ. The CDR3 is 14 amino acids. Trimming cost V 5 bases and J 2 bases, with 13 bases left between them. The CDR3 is CASSLLGNQETQYF. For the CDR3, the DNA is TGCGCCAGCAGTTTACTAGGGAATCAAGAGACCCAGTACTTC.

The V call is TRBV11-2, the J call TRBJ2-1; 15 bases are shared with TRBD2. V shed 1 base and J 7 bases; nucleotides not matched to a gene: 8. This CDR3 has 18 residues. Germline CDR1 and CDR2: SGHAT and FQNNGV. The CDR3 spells CASSLVGLAGGPLNEQFF. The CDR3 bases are TGTGCCAGCAGCTTAGTTGGACTAGCGGGGGGGCCACTGAATGAGCAGTTCTTC.

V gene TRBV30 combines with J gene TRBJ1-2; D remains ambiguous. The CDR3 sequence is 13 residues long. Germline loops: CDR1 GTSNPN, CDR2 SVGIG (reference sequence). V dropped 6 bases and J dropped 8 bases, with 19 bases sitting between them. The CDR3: CACKNHWGAGYTF. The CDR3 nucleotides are TGTGCCTGCAAGAACCACTGGGGAGCCGGCTACACCTTC.